These T cell receptor beta chains were read from a single sample in a study of blood T cell repertoires in COVID-19. The table came from immunoSEQ multiplex PCR; TCRdb's copy has only in-frame clones and leaves some out. This sample has over 200,000 clones, with about 90% found just once. The sequenced sample was peripheral blood. The receptors here all came from a woman between 50 and 59 years old with acute or convalescent COVID-19. Each CDR3 is given with its conserved first and last residue. Each record gives: V gene, J gene, clone size, D gene, CDR3 protein, CDR3 DNA. D genes are given only for firm matches. Only part of the rows carry a size: once, few, many, or a class if the clone is expanded.

>TRBV7-2|TRBJ1-1|NA|TRBD1
CASSVTGGETEAFF
TGTGCCAGCAGCGTAACAGGGGGGGAGACTGAAGCTTTCTTT
>TRBV7-7|TRBJ2-1|NA|TRBD1
CASSLRQGDEQFF
TGTGCTAGCAGTTTAAGACAGGGCGATGAGCAGTTCTTC
>TRBV24-1|TRBJ2-1|NA|TRBD2
CATSDPKPDGGGFREQFF
TGTGCCACCAGTGATCCTAAACCGGACGGGGGAGGGTTTCGGGAGCAGTTCTTC
>TRBV2|TRBJ1-4|NA|NA
CASSTSPVREKLFF
TGTGCCAGCAGCACTTCTCCCGTACGGGAAAAACTGTTTTTT
>TRBV20-1|TRBJ2-5|NA|TRBD2
CSASGGRAWETQYF
TGCAGTGCTAGTGGCGGGAGGGCCTGGGAGACCCAGTACTTC
>TRBV20-1|TRBJ2-7|NA|TRBD2
CSASVRTSGRSYEQYF
TGCAGTGCTAGTGTTCGGACTAGCGGGAGGTCATACGAGCAGTACTTC
>TRBV28|TRBJ1-2|NA|NA
CATQLPGTNYGYTF
TGTGCCACCCAGTTACCAGGGACTAACTATGGCTACACCTTC
>TRBV5-1|TRBJ2-5|NA|TRBD1
CASSFVTGRGRETQYF
TGCGCCAGCAGCTTCGTTACGGGCAGGGGGCGGGAGACCCAGTACTTC
>TRBV6-1|TRBJ1-5|NA|NA
CASSEGGYNQPQHF
TGTGCCAGCAGTGAGGGAGGATACAATCAGCCCCAGCATTTT
>TRBV27|TRBJ2-5|NA|TRBD2
CASSSGLAGAGETQYF
TGTGCCAGCAGTTCCGGACTAGCGGGAGCCGGGGAGACCCAGTACTTC
>TRBV4-1|TRBJ1-5|NA|TRBD1
CASSLRTGWSNQPQHF
TGCGCCAGCAGCCTCCGGACAGGGTGGAGCAATCAGCCCCAGCATTTT
>TRBV6-5|TRBJ2-6|NA|NA
CASSYGLPSGANVLTF
TGTGCCAGCAGTTACGGGCTGCCCTCTGGGGCCAACGTCCTGACTTTC
>TRBV15|TRBJ1-3|NA|TRBD1
CATSREGSALGGSRGTIYF
TGTGCCACCAGCAGAGAGGGGAGTGCCCTAGGGGGCTCGCGGGGCACCATATATTTT
>TRBV19|TRBJ1-6|NA|NA
CASSFDTRIDNSPLHF
TGTGCCAGTAGTTTCGACACTCGAATCGATAATTCACCCCTCCACTTT
>TRBV18|TRBJ1-4|NA|NA
CASSPQTIQNEKLFF
TGTGCCAGCTCACCGCAGACAATTCAGAATGAAAAACTGTTTTTT
>TRBV2|TRBJ2-3|NA|TRBD2
CASRPTPTSGISTDTQYF
TGTGCCAGCAGACCGACCCCGACTAGCGGGATTAGCACAGATACGCAGTATTTT
>TRBV3-1/TRBV3-2|TRBJ2-1|once|NA
CASSQLLADEQFF
TGTGCCAGCAGCCAACTCTTAGCCGATGAGCAGTTCTTC
>TRBV18|TRBJ1-1|NA|NA
CASSPPFNRALTEAFF
TGTGCCAGCTCACCACCCTTTAACAGGGCCCTTACTGAAGCTTTCTTT
>TRBV3-1/TRBV3-2|TRBJ1-1|NA|NA
CASSQGSRPDTEAFF
TGTGCCAGCAGCCAAGGTTCGCGTCCGGACACTGAAGCTTTCTTT
>TRBV9|TRBJ1-4|NA|NA
CASSVGGRDEKLFF
TGTGCCAGCAGCGTAGGTGGCCGTGATGAAAAACTGTTTTTT
>TRBV6-6|TRBJ2-7|NA|NA
CASTSGVPYEQYF
TGTGCCAGCACCTCAGGGGTACCCTACGAGCAGTACTTC
>TRBV5-1|TRBJ2-5|NA|TRBD2
CASSLVGTSGQETQYF
TGCGCCAGCAGCTTGGTGGGGACTAGCGGCCAAGAGACCCAGTACTTC
>TRBV7-3|TRBJ2-2|NA|NA
CASSLDSNTGELFF
TGTGCCAGCAGCTTAGACTCGAACACCGGGGAGCTGTTTTTT
>TRBV27|TRBJ1-2|NA|NA
CASTPGRGRYGYTF
TGTGCCAGCACCCCCGGCAGGGGAAGGTATGGCTACACCTTC
>TRBV4-3|TRBJ2-1|few|TRBD2
CASSQDPAGGGSEQFF
TGCGCCAGCAGCCAAGATCCAGCGGGAGGGGGGAGTGAGCAGTTCTTC
>TRBV7-3|TRBJ1-3|NA|NA
CASSPRTEFKSSSGNTIYF
TGTGCCAGCAGCCCCCGGACAGAGTTTAAGTCTAGCTCTGGAAACACCATATATTTT
>TRBV10-3|TRBJ2-5|NA|NA
CAISELEETQYF
TGTGCCATCAGTGAGCTAGAAGAGACCCAGTACTTC
>TRBV7-2|TRBJ1-2|NA|NA
CASSFAGAGGYTF
TGTGCCAGCAGCTTTGCGGGGGCAGGTGGCTACACCTTC
>TRBV5-1|TRBJ2-1|NA|TRBD2
CASSSRTGLLAGEQFF
TGCGCCAGCAGTTCCCGGACAGGTTTACTAGCGGGGGAGCAGTTCTTC
>TRBV7-9|TRBJ2-1|NA|NA
CASGRGGNEQFF
TGTGCCAGCGGGAGGGGGGGCAATGAGCAGTTCTTC
>TRBV30|TRBJ1-1|once|NA
CAWSSLMNTEAFF
TGTGCCTGGAGTAGTCTAATGAACACTGAAGCTTTCTTT
>TRBV28|TRBJ2-7|many|NA
CASSLGASYEQYF
TGTGCCAGCAGTTTGGGCGCCTCCTACGAGCAGTACTTC
>TRBV6-5|TRBJ2-7|NA|NA
CASSYGEVRQQYF
TGTGCCAGCAGTTACGGAGAGGTCCGCCAGCAGTACTTC